These 20 T cell receptor beta chains share one sample of origin, sequenced in a study of T cell responses to AZD1222 COVID-19 vaccine. Assay: immunoSEQ multiplex PCR; the TCRdb copy retains only in-frame clones and omits some. Found here are 90,000 to 140,000 clones, 88% of them singletons; the top ten hold approximately 10%. The sample consisted of peripheral blood, taken on day 0 of AZD1222 vaccination. The source is an adult in good health.

V is TRBV7-9 and J is TRBJ1-1; the D gene is possibly TRBD1 (5 bases). V lost 1 base and J lost 9, with 15 bases in between. CDR1 is SEHNR, CDR2 FQNEAQ, per germline (reference sequence). The length of the CDR3 is 14 residues. The CDR3: CASSLDSRGFQAFF. CDR3 in DNA: TGTGCCAGCAGCTTAGACAGTAGGGGCTTCCAAGCTTTCTTT.

The chain has TRBV19 and TRBJ2-1; 8 bases are shared with TRBD1. The CDR3 has 14 amino acids. Germline V lookup: CDR1 LNHDA, CDR2 SQIVND (reference sequence). Germline trimming cut 6 bases from V and 5 bases from J; bases unmatched to any gene: 6. CDR3 DNA: TGTGCCAGTAGCCGGACAGGGACTGACAATGAGCAGTTCTTC. This translates into CASSRTGTDNEQFF.

The V call is TRBV28, the J call TRBJ2-3, with 7 bases that match TRBD1. Germline CDR1 and CDR2: MDHEN and SYDVKM. V lost 5 bases, J lost 4 bases, and 12 bases stayed unmatched. The CDR3 length is 16 residues. In nucleotides, the CDR3 is TGTGCCAGCAGTCTGGGGACAGCCCTTATTGCAGATACGCAGTATTTT. Its translation is CASSLGTALIADTQYF.

This clone was seen once. The chain has TRBV7-8 and TRBJ2-1, with D hard to call. Looked up from germline, CDR1 is SGHVS and CDR2 is FQNEAQ. Trimming shortened V by 0 bases and J by 9 bases, and 6 bases separated the two germline ends. The length of the CDR3 is 12 residues. CDR3 amino acids: CASSLARREQFF. The DNA of the CDR3 is TGTGCCAGCAGCTTAGCCCGGCGTGAGCAGTTCTTC.

By proportion, this clone is medium-sized. V usage is TRBV7-9 and J usage is TRBJ1-4; D is ambiguous. Germline lookup yields CDR1 SEHNR and CDR2 FQNEAQ (reference sequence). Trimming removed 5 bases at V and 3 bases at J, with 16 bases between. There are 16 residues in the CDR3. CDR3 loop: CASSDNSLGANEKLFF. The CDR3 nucleotides read TGTGCCAGCAGCGACAACTCGTTAGGTGCTAATGAAAAACTGTTTTTT.

The chain combines TRBV5-4 with TRBJ2-3, with 8 bases identical to TRBD1. Germline V gene data show CDR1 as SGHNT and CDR2 as YYREEE (reference sequence). The V segment lost 4 bases and the J segment 2 bases; nucleotides outside the gene matches: 6. The CDR3 runs 15 residues. CDR3 coding DNA: TGTGCCAGCAGCCAGGACAGGGTGAACACAGATACGCAGTATTTT. Its translation is CASSQDRVNTDTQYF.

V usage is TRBV6-5 and J usage is TRBJ1-5; perhaps TRBD1 as D (5 bases). This CDR3 region has 14 residues. The germline gives CDR1 MNHEY, CDR2 SVGAGI. The CDR3 DNA is TGTGCAGCGGGCGGGACGGATAGCAATCAGCCCCAGCATTTT. Translating it yields CAAGGTDSNQPQHF.

The V and J genes are TRBV5-4 and TRBJ2-1, with no clear D. Trimming removed 1 base at V and 0 bases at J, with 8 bases between. The length of the CDR3 is 15 residues. Germline CDR1 and CDR2: SGHNT and YYREEE (reference sequence). CDR3 nucleotide sequence: TGTGCCAGCAGCTTGTCCCAGAGCTCCTACAATGAGCAGTTCTTC. This codes for CASSLSQSSYNEQFF.

The chain recombines TRBV5-1 with TRBJ2-1; TRBD1 is a possible D gene (5 bases). The CDR3 covers 13 residues. The germline V and J ends were trimmed by 5 bases and 9 bases, with 15 bases remaining between them. Per the germline V gene, CDR1 is SGHRS and CDR2 is YFSETQ. CDR3 nucleotides: TGCGCCAGCAGTCCCCAGGGAACCGGTGAGCAGTTCTTC. This sequence encodes CASSPQGTGEQFF.

The rearrangement links TRBV11-3 to TRBJ2-2, with a possible D match to TRBD2 (6 bases). The CDR3 is 15 residues long. V was cut by 2 bases and J by 3 bases, with 10 bases left in between. Germline CDR1 and CDR2: SGHNT and YENEEA. The CDR3 sequence is CASSLRGGDTGELFF. The DNA for the CDR3 is TGTGCCAGCAGCTTAAGGGGAGGAGACACCGGGGAGCTGTTTTTT.

V usage is TRBV27 and J usage is TRBJ1-2; D not certain. CDR1 is MNHEY, CDR2 SMNVEV, per germline (reference sequence). Between the trimmed V and J ends, which lost 0 bases and 5 bases, there was a span of 16 bases. The CDR3 totals 16 residues. The CDR3 reads CASSLSRAPGGYGYTF. The DNA for the CDR3 is TGTGCCAGCAGTTTATCGAGGGCCCCCGGAGGGTATGGCTACACCTTC.

This chain links TRBV9 with TRBJ2-2, with D maybe TRBD1 (5 bases). V lost 4 bases and J 6 bases, leaving 22 bases between the germline ends. The CDR3 has 17 amino acids. Germline CDR1 reads SGDLS; CDR2 reads YYNGEE. The CDR3 reads CASSPSVDSQYAGELFF. The CDR3, as DNA: TGTGCCAGCAGCCCAAGCGTTGACAGCCAGTACGCCGGGGAGCTGTTTTTT.

The chain is built from TRBV5-1 and TRBJ2-1, with D perhaps matching TRBD2 (5 bases). This CDR3 contains 13 residues. The V end was cut by 4 bases, the J end by 9 bases, with 14 bases between. Germline V gene lookup returns CDR1 SGHRS and CDR2 YFSETQ. The CDR3 reads CASSQTGAAEQFF. CDR3 nucleotide sequence: TGCGCCAGCAGCCAGACTGGAGCGGCTGAGCAGTTCTTC.

The chain joins TRBV28 to TRBJ2-7, with 7 bases identical to TRBD1. The CDR3 runs to 15 residues. Trimming took 6 bases from V and 0 from J; bases not matched to a gene: 8. Germline values: CDR1 MDHEN, CDR2 SYDVKM. CDR3 in amino acids: CASSSTGQSSYEQYF. The DNA for the CDR3 is TGTGCCAGCAGCTCAACGGGACAGAGCTCCTACGAGCAGTACTTC.

The rearrangement uses TRBV29-1 and TRBJ1-1; 10 nucleotides match TRBD1. The CDR3 covers 15 residues. The germline CDR1 and CDR2 sequences are SQVTM and ANQGSEA. With 8 bases clipped from V and 4 bases from J, the junction kept 13 bases outside the gene matches. CDR3 DNA: TGCAGCCCAATCCGGGACAGGGGAATTCGCACTGAAGCTTTCTTT. Translating gives CSPIRDRGIRTEAFF.

The chain uses TRBV2 and TRBJ2-2; 9 bases agree with TRBD1. CDR3 length: 15 residues. The V and J ends lost 6 bases and 1 base, in that order; junction bases with no gene match: 3. CDR1 is SNHLY, CDR2 FYNNEI, per germline. DNA of the CDR3: TGTGCCAGCAGGCCGGGACAGGGGAACACCGGGGAGCTGTTTTTT. Amino acid sequence: CASRPGQGNTGELFF.

The rearrangement joins TRBV7-8 to TRBJ2-2; TRBD2 matches at 11 bases. Germline CDR1 SGHVS, CDR2 FQNEAQ. The CDR3 length is 17 residues. J gave up 4 bases and V 5 bases, and 9 bases lay outside the gene matches. CDR3 amino acids: CASSPFSGRVPTGELFF. The CDR3 region has the DNA TGTGCCAGCAGCCCCTTTAGCGGGAGGGTCCCCACCGGGGAGCTGTTTTTT. The whole variable domain, remainder taken from reference TRBV7-8 and TRBJ2-2, is GAGVSQSPRYKVAKRGQDVALRCDPISGHVSLFWYQQALGQGPEFLTYFQNEAQLDKSGLPSDRFFAERPEGSVSTLKIQRTQQEDSAVYLCASSPFSGRVPTGELFFGEGSRLTVL.

The chain combines TRBV5-1 with TRBJ2-7, with 11 positions matching TRBD1. Germline values: CDR1 SGHRS, CDR2 YFSETQ. The CDR3 spans 14 residues. The V and J ends lost 0 bases and 5 bases, in that order; junction bases with no gene match: 1. CDR3 nucleotides: TGCGCCAGCAGCTTGGTGGGACAGGGGGACGAGCAGTACTTC. This sequence encodes CASSLVGQGDEQYF.

This clone has just one count. The chain uses TRBV6-2 or TRBV6-3 and TRBJ2-1; no firm D call. Trimming took off 5 bases at V and 6 bases at J, with 5 bases between the two ends. The CDR3 extends over 11 amino acids. The germline V gene has CDR1 MNHEY and CDR2 SVGEGT. CDR3 DNA: TGTGCCAGCAGTCCAGGCAATGAGCAGTTCTTC. It is translated as CASSPGNEQFF.

The V and J genes are TRBV6-5 and TRBJ2-5; 11 nucleotides align to TRBD2. The V and J ends lost 8 bases and 3 bases, in that order; junction bases with no gene match: 5. CDR1 and CDR2 (germline): MNHEY, SVGAGI. This CDR3 contains 14 residues. The CDR3 is CASSRGLAEETQYF. The CDR3, as DNA: TGTGCCAGCTCGCGGGGACTAGCGGAAGAGACCCAGTACTTC.